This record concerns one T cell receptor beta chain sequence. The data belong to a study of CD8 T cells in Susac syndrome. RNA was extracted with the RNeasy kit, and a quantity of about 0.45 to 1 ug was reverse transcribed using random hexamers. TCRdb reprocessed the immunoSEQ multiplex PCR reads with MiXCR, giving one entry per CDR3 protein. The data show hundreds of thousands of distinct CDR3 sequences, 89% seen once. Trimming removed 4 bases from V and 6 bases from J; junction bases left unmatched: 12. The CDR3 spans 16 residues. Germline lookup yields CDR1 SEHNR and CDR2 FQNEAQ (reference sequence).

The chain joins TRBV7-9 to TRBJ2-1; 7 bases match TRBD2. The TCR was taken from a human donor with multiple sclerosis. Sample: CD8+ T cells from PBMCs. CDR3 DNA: TGTGCCAGCAGCTCCCGGCTGGGGGGGAGTGGCAATGAGCAGTTCTTC. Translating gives CASSSRLGGSGNEQFF.